Listed below are T cell receptor beta chains from one sample, sequenced in a study of blood T cells in healthy people across ages. Each CDR3 protein is one row after TCRdb ran MiXCR on the 5' RACE reads. There are more than 1 million distinct CDR3 sequences in the sample; 45% occur only once, and under 20% lies in the top ten. Specimen: blood. These receptors were taken from a woman between 55 and 75 years old in good health. Each CDR3 is given with its conserved first and last residue.

>TRBV7-2|TRBJ2-5
CASSLGGRGETQYF
>TRBV7-8|-
CASSLNPSWETQYF
>TRBV20-1|TRBJ2-5
CSARDPTHPYNKQYF
>TRBV27|-
CASSIQGPGETQYF
>TRBV6-2/TRBV6-3|TRBJ1-5
CASSYSRGTSSPQHF
>TRBV10-3|TRBJ2-2
CAISDGLAGETGELFF
>TRBV10-3|TRBJ1-6
CAISGQGADNSPLHF
>TRBV20-1|TRBJ1-2
CSAHRGDYGYTF
>TRBV15|TRBJ2-4
CATSRDRGDSRFQYF
>TRBV27|TRBJ1-4
CASSPQAAGGVKLFF
>TRBV27|TRBJ1-5
CASSPGRFNQPQHF
>TRBV20-1|TRBJ2-7
CSAKSTYEQYF
>TRBV5-1|TRBJ1-4
CASSLSGPDEKLFF
>TRBV25-1|TRBJ2-1
CASSDGDNRWFNEQFF
>TRBV29-1|TRBJ1-2
CSASFGRGPYGYTF
>TRBV7-3|TRBJ1-1
CASSQGLLNTEAFF
>TRBV20-1|TRBJ1-1
CSARDGENTEAFF
>TRBV3-1|TRBJ2-5
CASSPRWRHIKETQYF
>TRBV18|TRBJ2-7
CASSFDRGPQIPYEQYF
>TRBV28|TRBJ2-1
CASSSPFGSGRYNEQFF
>TRBV7-9|TRBJ1-4
CASSQRGYFEKLFF
>TRBV12-3/TRBV12-4|TRBJ2-2
CASSLGANTGELFF
>TRBV7-9|TRBJ1-2
CASSFTGTGDGYTF
>TRBV4-2|TRBJ1-2
CASSQDWQGNYGYTF
>TRBV15|-
CATSRGIHRKKNIQYF
>TRBV12-3/TRBV12-4|TRBJ2-7
CASSLGCEQYF
>TRBV12-3/TRBV12-4|TRBJ2-5
CASSLQRESTQYF
>TRBV12-3/TRBV12-4|TRBJ2-7
CASSLTAGSNNEQYF